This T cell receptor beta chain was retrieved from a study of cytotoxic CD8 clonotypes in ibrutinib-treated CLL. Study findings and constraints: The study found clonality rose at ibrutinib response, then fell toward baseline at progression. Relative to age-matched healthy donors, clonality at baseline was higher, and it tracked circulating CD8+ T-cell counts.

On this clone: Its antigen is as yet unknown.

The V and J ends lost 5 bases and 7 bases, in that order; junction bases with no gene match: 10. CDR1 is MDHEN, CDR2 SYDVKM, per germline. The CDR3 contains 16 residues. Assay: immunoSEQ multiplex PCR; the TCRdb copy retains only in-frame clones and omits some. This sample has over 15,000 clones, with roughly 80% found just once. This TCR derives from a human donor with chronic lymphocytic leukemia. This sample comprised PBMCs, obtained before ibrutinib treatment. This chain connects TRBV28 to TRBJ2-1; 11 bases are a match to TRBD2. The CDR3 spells CASSNWAGTSGNEQFF. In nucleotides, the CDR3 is TGTGCCAGCAGTAACTGGGCCGGGACTAGCGGAAATGAGCAGTTCTTC.